This T cell receptor beta chain was documented in a study of T cells after yellow fever vaccination. Broader study findings: Some clonotypes were seen in both the CD4 and the CD8 compartments. These made up a small share and likely arose from convergent recombination. Once the booster was given, most primary-vaccination clones reappeared, at about 97% for CD4 and 88% for CD8.

The sample holds many counts of this clonotype. The target antigen is unknown. TCRdb processed the 5' RACE reads anew with MiXCR; each CDR3 protein has one entry. The sample yields 150,000 to 200,000 distinct CDR3 sequences, 9.3% seen once. The receptor was isolated from a young man who received the YFV17D yellow fever vaccine. The sequenced sample was CD8+ T cells sorted from PBMCs, obtained 45 days after the yellow fever booster vaccination.

In nucleotides, the CDR3 is TGTGCCAGCAGTTTCCGGGACCCTATAACCGGGGAGCTGTTTTTT. This gives the protein CASSFRDPITGELFF. The rearrangement joins TRBV12-3 or TRBV12-4 to TRBJ2-2, with D perhaps TRBD1 or TRBD2 (5 bases each). The CDR3 covers 15 residues. V lost 3 bases to trimming and J lost 5 bases, with 13 bases between them.